The source of this T cell receptor beta chain is a study of technical replicates of blood from a handful of donors. The CDR3 spans 15 residues. Deletions cut 1 base from V and 6 bases from J, with 12 bases between. The germline V gene has CDR1 SGHTA and CDR2 FQGNSA. Clones were read by immunoSEQ multiplex PCR, and TCRdb kept only the in-frame ones, dropping some. The sample shows about 82,000 clones, 94% of them seen only once. The rearrangement links TRBV7-2 to TRBJ1-4; D gene unclear. The TCR sequence derives from a human donor in good health. The sample comprised T cells isolated from PBMCs. The CDR3 is CASSLDRVIYEKLFF. The CDR3 region has the DNA TGTGCCAGCAGCTTAGATCGGGTGATTTATGAAAAACTGTTTTTT.